One sample yielded the 10 T cell receptor beta chains listed below, sequenced in a study of neurological immune-mediated disorders. TCRdb fed the 5' RACE reads into MiXCR, producing one record per CDR3 protein. The table records about 59,000 distinct CDR3 sequences, roughly 13% of them present only once. The sequenced material came from PBMCs. These receptor sequences come from a woman aged 55-70 years with HTLV-1-associated myelopathy (HAM/TSP).

This clonotype was observed at least ten times. V and J are TRBV6-2 or TRBV6-3 and TRBJ2-1, with D uncertain. V lost 10 bases, J lost 1 base, and 11 bases lay in between. The germline V gene encodes CDR1 MNHEY and CDR2 SVGEGT. The CDR3 is 13 residues long. The CDR3 region has the DNA TGTGCCACCATGGATCAATCCTACAATGAGCAGTTCTTC. Its translation: CATMDQSYNEQFF.

This clonotype was counted at least ten times. The chain combines TRBV27 with TRBJ2-1; TRBD2 agrees at 10 bases. The CDR3 covers 15 residues. The V gene end was trimmed by 3 bases and the J gene end by 7 bases; junction bases not matched to a gene: 6. Germline CDR1 and CDR2: MNHEY and SMNVEV (reference sequence). Written as DNA, the CDR3 is TGTGCCAGCAGTTTTGTAACTAGCGGGAAAAATGAGCAGTTCTTC. It codes for CASSFVTSGKNEQFF.

This chain uses TRBV7-8 with TRBJ2-3; TRBD2 matches 10 bases. The CDR3 totals 16 residues. Germline loops: CDR1 SGHVS, CDR2 FQNEAQ. The V gene end was trimmed by 5 bases and the J gene end by 4 bases; junction bases not matched to a gene: 9. The CDR3 DNA reads TGTGCCAGCAGCCCTAGCCGACTAGCGGGCCCAGATACGCAGTATTTT. The encoded protein is CASSPSRLAGPDTQYF.

This clonotype was detected many times. The J gene is TRBJ2-7, the V gene TRBV20-1, with D possibly TRBD2 on 5 matching bases. Germline CDR1 DFQATT, CDR2 SNEGSKA (reference sequence). There are 12 residues in the CDR3. V dropped 0 bases and J dropped 6 bases, with 9 bases sitting between them. CDR3 region: CSARDRSAEQYF. The CDR3 DNA is TGCAGTGCTAGAGATCGTAGCGCCGAGCAGTACTTC.

This clonotype was counted many times. The chain links TRBV7-9 to TRBJ1-1; a weak D match, TRBD1 (6 bases). V was cut by 0 bases and J by 1 base, with 9 bases left in between. The CDR3 is made up of 15 amino acids. Per the germline V gene, CDR1 is SEHNR and CDR2 is FQNEAQ (reference sequence). CDR3 DNA sequence: TGTGCCAGCAGCTTAGCCCCAGGGGAGAACACTGAAGCTTTCTTT. Encoded protein: CASSLAPGENTEAFF. Full variable domain (outside the CDR3, taken from reference TRBV7-9 and TRBJ1-1): DTGVSQNPRHKITKRGQNVTFRCDPISEHNRLYWYRQTLGQGPEFLTYFQNEAQLEKSRLLSDRFSAERPKGSFSTLEIQRTEQGDSAMYLCASSLAPGENTEAFFGQGTRLTVV.

This clonotype was recorded many times. As DNA, the CDR3 is TGCGCCAGCAGCTTGGAACCAGGGGTGAACACTGAAGCTTTCTTT. Protein sequence: CASSLEPGVNTEAFF. The J gene is TRBJ1-1, the V gene TRBV5-1; TRBD1 might be the D (6 bases). CDR1 and CDR2 from the germline V gene are SGHRS and YFSETQ. With 0 bases removed from V and 0 bases from J, the gap between germline ends came to 9 bases. This CDR3 has 15 amino acids.

This clonotype was detected ten times or more. The chain is built from TRBV4-1 and TRBJ2-3; no reliable D call. The V and J ends lost 0 bases and 0 bases respectively, with 4 bases between them. The CDR3 has 14 amino acids. The germline V gene has CDR1 MGHRA and CDR2 YSYEKL. DNA for the CDR3: TGCGCCAGCAGCCAAGAGGCGAGCACAGATACGCAGTATTTT. The encoded protein is CASSQEASTDTQYF.

There are many counts of this clonotype. The chain recombines TRBV21-1 with TRBJ2-7; the table names TRBD1, a call not compared with the DNA. TRBV21-1 is given as a pseudogene. This CDR3 has 11 residues. The CDR3 protein is CAGRDRYEQYF. The CDR3 bases are TGTGCCGGTCGTGACAGATACGAGCAGTACTTC.

This clonotype was recorded many times. This rearrangement joins TRBV5-1 to TRBJ1-1; TRBD1 matches 8 bases. CDR3 length: 16 residues. Trimming took 0 bases from V and 1 from J; bases not matched to a gene: 5. The germline V gene encodes CDR1 SGHRS and CDR2 YFSETQ. CDR3 protein: CASSLEPGGKNTEAFF. CDR3 sequence (DNA): TGCGCCAGCAGCTTGGAACCAGGGGGCAAGAACACTGAAGCTTTCTTT.

This clonotype was picked up many times. V is TRBV20-1 and J is TRBJ2-1, with a possible D match to TRBD1 (7 bases). V was trimmed by 6 bases and J by 4 bases, leaving 16 bases between them. CDR3 length: 14 amino acids. The germline CDR1 and CDR2 sequences are DFQATT and SNEGSKA (reference sequence). CDR3 protein: CSARRGQGYNEQFF. The CDR3 DNA reads TGCAGTGCGAGGAGGGGGCAAGGTTACAATGAGCAGTTCTTC.